This T cell receptor beta chain stems from a study of cytomegalovirus exposure and HLA in healthy donors. Whole-study findings and limits: The study designated 150 to 200 TCR beta chains cytomegalovirus-associated.

TCRdb's table, derived via immunoSEQ multiplex PCR, lists solely in-frame clones and lacks some. The repertoire holds some 260,000 clones, roughly 88% seen once, with approximately 3.1% in the top ten. The V end was cut by 4 bases, the J end by 1 base, with 7 bases between. This CDR3 comprises 13 residues. Germline assignment: CDR1 MGHDK and CDR2 SYGVNS. With respect to this clone: The antigen is undetermined.

Sequencing was performed on PBMCs. The sequence was collected from a woman under 40 in good health and CMV-seronegative. This rearrangement joins TRBV25-1 to TRBJ1-1; D may be TRBD1 (6 bases). The CDR3 loop reads CASSGGQNTEAFF. The CDR3 bases are TGTGCCAGCAGTGGGGGACAGAACACTGAAGCTTTCTTT. Complete variable domain (other parts from reference TRBV25-1 and TRBJ1-1): EADIYQTPRYLVIGTGKKITLECSQTMGHDKMYWYQQDPGMELHLIHYSYGVNSTEKGDLSSESTVSRIRTEHFPLTLESARPSHTSQYLCASSGGQNTEAFFGQGTRLTVV.